The 22 T cell receptor beta chains in this list originate from one sample, sequenced in a study of blood T cell repertoires in COVID-19. The protocol was immunoSEQ multiplex PCR, while the TCRdb copy is restricted to in-frame clones and leaves out a portion. Seen here are about 250,000 clones, around three quarters observed once, and the top ten hold about 3.5%. Sequences were obtained from peripheral blood. These receptors were obtained from a woman older than 75 with acute or convalescent COVID-19.

This clone was detected a few times. J is TRBJ2-5 and V is TRBV3-1 (or the pseudogene TRBV3-2); D is possibly TRBD2 (7 bases). Trimming removed 0 bases at V and 4 bases at J, with 18 bases between. CDR1 is LGHDT and CDR2 is YNNKEL in the germline V gene (reference sequence). The CDR3 contains 17 residues. As DNA, the CDR3 is TGTGCCAGCAGCCAAGAAGTCTGGCCGGGGGGCCCAGAGACCCAGTACTTC. It codes for CASSQEVWPGGPETQYF.

This chain connects TRBV28 to TRBJ1-3; 7 nucleotides line up with TRBD1. The germline CDR1 and CDR2 sequences are MDHEN and SYDVKM. Trimming removed 5 bases from V and 1 base from J; junction bases left unmatched: 8. The CDR3 has 16 amino acids. The CDR3 DNA sequence: TGTGCCAGCAGTGTCCGCAGGGGGACGTCTGGAAACACCATATATTTT. Its translation is CASSVRRGTSGNTIYF.

The V call is TRBV7-9, the J call TRBJ2-5; TRBD1 aligns across 10 bases. Per the germline V gene, CDR1 is SEHNR and CDR2 is FQNEAQ (reference sequence). This CDR3 comprises 14 residues. V lost 5 bases and J lost 2; bases outside the gene matches: 2. The CDR3 is CASSRGQGQETQYF. CDR3 in DNA: TGTGCCAGCAGCCGGGGACAGGGGCAAGAGACCCAGTACTTC. Based on the CDR3 plus reference TRBV7-9 and TRBJ2-5, the full variable domain is DTGVSQNPRHKITKRGQNVTFRCDPISEHNRLYWYRQTLGQGPEFLTYFQNEAQLEKSRLLSDRFSAERPKGSFSTLEIQRTEQGDSAMYLCASSRGQGQETQYFGPGTRLLVL.

V is TRBV3-1 (or the pseudogene TRBV3-2) and J is TRBJ2-6; 10 bases fit TRBD1. The CDR3 length is 20 residues. Germline V gene sequence: CDR1 LGHDT, CDR2 YNNKEL (reference sequence). The V gene end was trimmed by 2 bases and the J gene end by 2 bases; junction bases not matched to a gene: 12. This CDR3 reads CASSQYSPGTGVTGANVLTF. The CDR3 region has the DNA TGTGCCAGCAGCCAATATTCGCCCGGGACAGGGGTAACTGGGGCCAACGTCCTGACTTTC.

The chain links TRBV3-1 (or the pseudogene TRBV3-2) to TRBJ1-1; TRBD1 matches 9 bases. Germline trimming cut 4 bases from V and 0 bases from J; bases unmatched to any gene: 3. The germline V gene has CDR1 LGHDT and CDR2 YNNKEL (reference sequence). The CDR3 runs to 15 residues. The CDR3 DNA reads TGTGCCAGCAGCCGGAGGACAGGGGTGAACACTGAAGCTTTCTTT. It encodes CASSRRTGVNTEAFF.

The V gene is TRBV7-2, the J gene TRBJ1-2; 8 bases are shared with TRBD1. V was clipped by 5 bases and J by 7 bases; unmatched bases: 12. Germline V gives CDR1 SGHTA, CDR2 FQGNSA. The CDR3 spans 15 residues. CDR3: CASSPPPGTGGGYTF. The CDR3 DNA reads TGTGCCAGCAGCCCTCCACCCGGGACAGGAGGTGGCTACACCTTC.

V gene TRBV6-2 or TRBV6-3 combines with J gene TRBJ1-2; 7 bases agree with TRBD1. This CDR3 region has 13 residues. The V and J ends lost 6 bases and 3 bases, in that order; junction bases with no gene match: 4. The germline V gene encodes CDR1 MNHEY and CDR2 SVGEGT. The chain's CDR3 is CASSAGTDYGYTF. Here the CDR3 DNA reads TGTGCCAGCAGCGCCGGGACAGACTATGGCTACACCTTC.

In its sample, this clone was seen a few times. The genes are TRBV27 and TRBJ1-4, with TRBD1 matching over 9 bases. Germline CDR1 reads MNHEY; CDR2 reads SMNVEV (reference sequence). CDR3 size: 16 residues. With 4 bases clipped from V and 7 bases from J, the junction kept 10 bases outside the gene matches. The CDR3 protein is CASSSMGTGYGEKLFF. CDR3 sequence (DNA): TGTGCCAGCAGTTCTATGGGGACAGGGTATGGTGAAAAACTGTTTTTT.

V is TRBV6-4 and J is TRBJ2-1; a possible D gene is TRBD2 (5 bases). V shed 6 bases and J shed 6 bases, with 12 bases lying between them. CDR3 length equals 13 residues. Germline CDR1 is MRHNA and CDR2 is SNTAGT. CDR3 sequence reads: CASSARDGNEQFF. CDR3 nucleotides: TGTGCCAGCAGCGCTCGGGATGGCAATGAGCAGTTCTTC.

The chain employs TRBV5-1 and TRBJ2-3, with D perhaps TRBD2 (5 bases). V lost 3 bases and J lost 3, with 11 bases in between. Germline loops: CDR1 SGHRS, CDR2 YFSETQ. This CDR3 is built from 14 residues. The CDR3 nucleotides are TGCGCCAGCAGCTCCCACACTAGGACAGATACGCAGTATTTT. Translation: CASSSHTRTDTQYF.

V is TRBV3-1 (or the pseudogene TRBV3-2) and J is TRBJ1-1; D is possibly TRBD1 (5 bases). V gave up 2 bases and J gave up 0 bases, with 7 bases separating them. Germline V gene data show CDR1 as LGHDT and CDR2 as YNNKEL (reference sequence). This CDR3 has 14 residues. Here the CDR3 DNA reads TGTGCCAGCAGCCAAAAGGGGATGAACACTGAAGCTTTCTTT. Residues: CASSQKGMNTEAFF.

This clone was observed a few times. CDR3 region: CAWTHPGLGGETQYF. The CDR3 coding sequence is TGTGCCTGGACCCACCCGGGACTAGGTGGGGAGACCCAGTACTTC. The V gene is TRBV30, the J gene TRBJ2-5, with TRBD2 matching 8 bases. Germline V gives CDR1 GTSNPN, CDR2 SVGIG (reference sequence). Unmatched junction bases numbered 12, after V lost 4 bases and J lost 5 bases. There are 15 residues in the CDR3. The full variable domain, rest sourced from reference TRBV30 and TRBJ2-5, is SQTIHQWPATLVQPVGSPLSLECTVEGTSNPNLYWYRQAAGRGLQLLFYSVGIGQISSEVPQNLSASRPQDRQFILSSKKLLLSDSGFYLCAWTHPGLGGETQYFGPGTRLLVL.

This rearrangement joins TRBV25-1 to TRBJ2-5, with 7 positions matching TRBD1. J lost 4 bases, V lost 7 bases, and 9 bases had no gene match. The CDR3 extends over 14 amino acids. Germline loops: CDR1 MGHDK, CDR2 SYGVNS. CDR3 bases: TGTGCCAGCAACAACGACAGGGTTGGAGAGACCCAGTACTTC. Amino acids: CASNNDRVGETQYF.

In its sample, this clone was seen a few times. This rearrangement joins TRBV3-1 (or the pseudogene TRBV3-2) to TRBJ2-7, with D unclear. Between the trimmed V and J ends, which lost 1 base and 0 bases, there was a span of 4 bases. The CDR3 is made up of 13 amino acids. Germline CDR1 is LGHDT and CDR2 is YNNKEL (reference sequence). CDR3 sequence reads: CASSQASSYEQYF. CDR3 DNA: TGTGCCAGCAGCCAAGCTAGCTCCTACGAGCAGTACTTC.

Only a few counts were recorded for this clone. The V gene is TRBV6-1, the J gene TRBJ1-6; perhaps TRBD1 as D (6 bases). The germline V and J ends were trimmed by 1 base and 1 base, with 8 bases remaining between them. CDR1 is MNHNS and CDR2 is SASEGT in the germline V gene. The CDR3 totals 16 residues. CDR3 region: CASSEDRESYNSPLHF. CDR3 DNA: TGTGCCAGCAGTGAAGACAGGGAGTCCTATAATTCACCCCTCCACTTT.

The rearrangement links TRBV2 to TRBJ1-6, with D possibly TRBD1 on 6 matching bases. The CDR3 extends over 15 amino acids. V was shortened by 7 bases and J by 7 bases, with 17 bases between the two germline ends. Germline CDR1 is SNHLY and CDR2 is FYNNEI. The CDR3 loop reads CASINQGGRNSPLHF. The CDR3 DNA is TGTGCCAGCATCAATCAAGGGGGACGGAATTCACCCCTCCACTTT.

This chain links TRBV6-5 with TRBJ1-5; unclear D gene. V was pared by 8 bases and J by 5 bases, with 13 bases between. The germline V gene encodes CDR1 MNHEY and CDR2 SVGAGI. The CDR3 totals 13 residues. The CDR3: CASGPLSDQPQHF. The CDR3 DNA reads as TGTGCCAGCGGGCCCTTATCGGATCAGCCCCAGCATTTT.

This chain joins TRBV7-9 and TRBJ1-6; D unresolved. Germline loops: CDR1 SEHNR, CDR2 FQNEAQ (reference sequence). V was shortened by 2 bases and J by 9 bases, with 14 bases between the two germline ends. This CDR3 is 15 amino acids long. CDR3 loop: CASSLLGDSRSPLHF. For the CDR3, the DNA is TGTGCCAGCAGCTTACTCGGGGATTCTCGTTCACCCCTCCACTTT. Full variable domain (outside the CDR3, taken from reference TRBV7-9 and TRBJ1-6): DTGVSQNPRHKITKRGQNVTFRCDPISEHNRLYWYRQTLGQGPEFLTYFQNEAQLEKSRLLSDRFSAERPKGSFSTLEIQRTEQGDSAMYLCASSLLGDSRSPLHFGNGTRLTVT.

V usage is TRBV7-9 and J usage is TRBJ1-2; D is ambiguous. Trimming removed 3 bases at V and 1 base at J, with 9 bases between. The length of the CDR3 is 14 residues. The germline V gene has CDR1 SEHNR and CDR2 FQNEAQ (reference sequence). This chain's CDR3 is CASSLGRDNYGYTF. CDR3 nucleotides: TGTGCCAGCAGCTTGGGCAGAGATAACTATGGCTACACCTTC.

This chain uses TRBV18 with TRBJ2-7; 13 bases align to TRBD2. The CDR3 length is 14 residues. Germline CDR1 is KGHSH and CDR2 is LQKENI. With 6 bases clipped from V and 3 bases from J, the junction kept 2 bases outside the gene matches. This CDR3 reads CASSGTSGDYEQYF. CDR3 DNA: TGTGCCAGCTCCGGGACTAGCGGGGACTACGAGCAGTACTTC.

The genes are TRBV18 and TRBJ2-7; no reliable D call. CDR3 length equals 13 residues. CDR1 is KGHSH and CDR2 is LQKENI in the germline V gene. V lost 3 bases to trimming and J lost 0 bases, with 6 bases between them. The CDR3 reads CASSPLSSYEQYF. The CDR3 nucleotides are TGTGCCAGCTCACCCCTGAGCTCCTACGAGCAGTACTTC.

The gene calls are TRBV7-7 and TRBJ1-1, with D possibly matching TRBD1 (5 bases). The CDR3 length is 15 residues. The germline V gene encodes CDR1 SSHAT and CDR2 FNYEAQ (reference sequence). V shed 5 bases and J shed 0 bases, with 13 bases lying between them. The CDR3 DNA is TGTGCCAGCAGCCCCAGACAGAAACTGAACACTGAAGCTTTCTTT. Amino acids: CASSPRQKLNTEAFF.